Listed below are T cell receptor beta chains from one sample, sequenced in a study of tumor-infiltrating lymphocytes in primary liver carcinoma. Each CDR3 protein gets one entry after TCRdb re-called the multiplex PCR reads with MiXCR. Among roughly 91,000 distinct CDR3 sequences listed, around three quarters were seen once. Sequences were obtained from liver tumor tissue from sampling region 5. Source of these receptors: a woman in her sixties with primary liver carcinoma and hepatitis B virus infection. The CDR3 runs from the conserved cysteine through the conserved F or W. Each record gives: J gene, V gene, clone size, D gene, CDR3 protein, CDR3 DNA. A D gene is named only where the DNA matches it firmly. Clone size, where shown, is once, few, many, or a class for clones that have expanded.

>TRBJ2-1|TRBV13|.|.
CASSSPPPLRSSHNEQFF
TGTGCTAGCAGCTCCCCCCCTCCCCTTAGGAGCTCCCACAATGAGCAGTTCTTC
>TRBJ2-1|TRBV3-1|.|TRBD2
CASSQWGGVSIEQFF
TGTGCCAGCAGCCAATGGGGAGGGGTAAGCATTGAGCAGTTCTTC
>TRBJ2-7|TRBV14|.|TRBD1
CASSLRQGISRSEQYF
TGTGCCAGTAGCCTGAGACAGGGTATTTCGAGAAGCGAGCAGTACTTC
>TRBJ2-2|TRBV10-3|.|.
CVIPKRGTTGELFF
TGTGTCATCCCTAAGCGTGGGACCACCGGGGAGCTGTTTTTT
>TRBJ2-1|TRBV11-2|once|.
CASGRVPISYNEQFF
TGTGCCAGCGGGCGGGTACCGATCTCCTACAATGAGCAGTTCTTT
>TRBJ2-1|TRBV12-3/TRBV12-4|many|.
CASRYGLEQFF
TGTGCCAGCAGATATGGTTTGGAGCAGTTCTTC
>TRBJ2-1|TRBV4-1|medium-sized|.
CASSQDSAGYLEQFF
TGCGCCAGCAGCCAAGATTCGGCAGGGTACCTTGAGCAGTTCTTC
>TRBJ2-3|TRBV11-2|.|TRBD2
CASSLGGLTYTSDTLYF
TGTGCCAGCAGCTTAGGGGGACTAACATACACGTCAGATACGCTGTATTTC
>TRBJ2-7|TRBV13|once|TRBD2
CASSSDGTSGSPDQYF
TGCGCCAGCAGCTCAGACGGGACTAGCGGGAGTCCCGACCAGTACTTC
>TRBJ1-5|TRBV2|.|.
CASSKGGLEQPQHF
TGTGCCAGCAGTAAAGGGGGTTTGGAACAGCCCCAGCATTTT
>TRBJ2-3|TRBV11-3|.|.
CTSSFSTNTDTQYF
TGTACCAGCAGCTTCAGTACTAACACAGATACGCAGTATTTT
>TRBJ2-3|TRBV11-3|.|.
CASGLWGSPDTQYF
TGTGCCAGCGGCTTATGGGGTAGCCCGGATACGCAGTATTTT
>TRBJ1-6|TRBV28|.|.
CASSSRGRGSYNSPLHF
TGTGCCAGCAGCTCTCGCGGTCGAGGCTCCTATAATTCACCCCTCCACTTT
>TRBJ1-1|TRBV28|.|.
CASTLSQGYNTEAFF
TGTGCCAGCACTTTAAGCCAGGGATATAACACTGAAGCTTTCTTT
>TRBJ1-1|TRBV4-2|once|.
CASGLSRGDPTEAFF
TGTGCCAGCGGCCTGTCAAGGGGGGATCCCACTGAAGCTTTCTTC
>TRBJ2-7|TRBV25-1|few|TRBD2
CASQKSGGTYEQYF
TGTGCCAGTCAAAAATCCGGGGGGACCTACGAGCAGTACTTC
>TRBJ2-1|TRBV28|.|.
CARTPGSRYHPNEQFF
TGTGCCAGGACCCCCGGTTCCCGTTATCACCCCAATGAGCAGTTCTTC
>TRBJ2-3|TRBV11-3|once|TRBD2
CASSFRTSTYTQFF
TGTGCCAGCAGTTTCAGGACTAGCACATATACGCAGTTTTTT
>TRBJ2-5|TRBV11-3|.|.
CASSPARLRETQYF
TGTGCTAGCAGCCCGGCACGGTTGCGGGAGACCCAGTACTTC
>TRBJ2-3|TRBV29-1|.|TRBD1
CRVGDRTLTVTQCF
TGCAGGGTTGGGGACAGGACCCTCACAGTTACGCAGTGTTTT
>TRBJ2-2|TRBV23-1|.|TRBD1
CASSHSQGDRELYF
TGCGCCAGCAGTCACTCACAGGGGGACCGGGAGCTGTATTTT
>TRBJ2-5|TRBV7-9|.|TRBD2
CANSSMGGPGTQYF
TGTGCCAACAGCTCAATGGGAGGGCCGGGGACCCAGTATTTC
>TRBJ2-7|TRBV5-1|many|.
CASSLRNHGGEQYF
TGCGCCAGCAGCCTCAGGAATCATGGCGGCGAGCAGTACTTC
>TRBJ1-2|TRBV4-2|.|.
CGSSQEQSSRYGYTF
TGTGGCAGCAGCCAAGAACAGTCCTCGAGGTATGGCTACACCTTC
>TRBJ1-2|TRBV4-2|once|.
CVGSQEDLNYGYTF
TGTGTCGGCAGCCAAGAGGACCTTAACTATGGCTACACCTTC
>TRBJ2-2|TRBV28|many|.
CASSFSSRHGELFF
TGTGCCAGCAGTTTTTCGAGTAGGCACGGGGAGCTGTTTTTT
>TRBJ2-3|TRBV11-2|once|.
CASSLGELTYTSGTQYF
TGTGCCAGCAGCTTAGGGGAACTAACGTACACGTCAGGTACGCAATATTTT
>TRBJ2-3|TRBV10-3|.|.
CAISESRLQAERDTRYF
TGTGCCATCAGTGAGTCCCGATTGCAAGCGGAACGAGATACGCGGTATTTT
>TRBJ2-1|TRBV11-3|.|.
CASSSGRRGEFF
TGTGCCAGTAGCTCCGGCCGGAGAGGGGAGTTCTTC
>TRBJ2-3|TRBV6-6|.|.
CASSTTREDTQYF
TGTGCCAGCAGTACAACTAGGGAAGATACGCAGTATTTT
>TRBJ2-2|TRBV5-1|.|.
CASSLDKPNTGELFF
TGCGCCAGCAGCTTGGACAAGCCGAACACCGGGGAGCTGTTTTTT
>TRBJ2-3|TRBV6-1|once|TRBD2
CTSSEACGSTDTQYF
TGTACCAGCAGTGAAGCGTGCGGGAGTACAGATACGCAGTATTTT
>TRBJ2-5|TRBV11-2|.|.
CASSFDGSGETQYF
TGTGCCAGCAGCTTCGACGGGTCCGGCGAGACCCAATACTTC
>TRBJ2-1|TRBV6-1|once|.
CASRSYWVETQFF
TGTGCCAGCAGAAGTTATTGGGTAGAGACCCAGTTCTTC
>TRBJ2-2|TRBV7-9|.|.
CASSFMARLLVPTTGELFF
TGTGCCAGCAGCTTCATGGCCCGATTACTGGTTCCTACCACCGGGGAGCTGTTTTTT
>TRBJ1-1|TRBV2|.|.
CVSSVGATEAFF
TGTGTCAGCAGTGTAGGAGCCACTGAAGCTTTCTTT
>TRBJ2-3|TRBV10-3|.|.
CVISLAGTGTDTQYF
TGTGTCATCAGTTTAGCGGGGACAGGCACAGATACGCAGTATTTT
>TRBJ2-1|TRBV24-1|.|.
CATSDLGNNEQSF
TGTGCCACCAGTGATTTAGGGAACAATGAGCAGTCCTTC
>TRBJ2-1|TRBV11-2|.|.
CASSLGPAEYDEPFF
TGTGCCAGCAGCTTAGGACCAGCAGAATACGATGAACCGTTCTTC